This T cell receptor (beta chain) is from a study of cytomegalovirus exposure and HLA in healthy donors. 60 Vbeta and 13 Jbeta primers were used in PCR. Method: immunoSEQ multiplex PCR; TCRdb's copy keeps in-frame clones and lacks some. The profile shows around 94,000 clones, about 77% of them singletons. Concerning this clone: Its antigen is undetermined.

Study-wide results and caveats: Altogether, around 160 TCR beta chains were recorded as cytomegalovirus-associated. It was reported that TCR beta sequences correctly inferred the HLA-A and HLA-B alleles for most subjects.

In germline, CDR1 is SGHKS, CDR2 YYEKEE (reference sequence). This CDR3 is 18 amino acids long. The V gene end was trimmed by 5 bases and the J gene end by 1 base; junction bases not matched to a gene: 7. V and J are TRBV5-5 and TRBJ2-2; TRBD2 agrees at 14 bases. The clonotype was recovered from a male donor in good health and CMV-seropositive. The source material was PBMCs. DNA of the CDR3: TGTGCCAGCAGGTCGGGACTAGCGGGAGCTTTGAACACCGGGGAGCTGTTTTTT. Amino acid sequence: CASRSGLAGALNTGELFF.